This passage covers 5 T cell receptor beta chains from one sample sequenced in a study of T cell responses to AZD1222 COVID-19 vaccine. Measured with immunoSEQ multiplex PCR; TCRdb has only the in-frame clones, and not every one. The sample contains tens of thousands of clones, about 91% of which appear only once. The material was peripheral blood, obtained 28 days after the second dose of the MenACWY control vaccine. The receptors stem from an adult who received the MenACWY meningococcal vaccine as a control.

There are many counts of this clone. This chain uses TRBV6-1 with TRBJ1-5, with 9 bases identical to TRBD1. The CDR3 runs 17 residues. V gave up 1 base and J gave up 0 bases; unmatched junction bases: 4. Germline lookup yields CDR1 MNHNS and CDR2 SASEGT. The CDR3 here is CASSEGTGEVSNQPQHF. The CDR3 bases are TGTGCCAGCAGTGAAGGGACAGGGGAGGTTAGCAATCAGCCCCAGCATTTT.

This chain's CDR3 is CASSFGQAAWTDTQYF. CDR3 in DNA: TGTGCCAGCAGTTTCGGACAGGCCGCTTGGACAGATACGCAGTATTTT. The chain joins TRBV28 to TRBJ2-3; TRBD1 matches 7 bases. Germline V lookup: CDR1 MDHEN, CDR2 SYDVKM. The CDR3 totals 16 residues. V dropped 3 bases and J dropped 3; count of bases not matched to a gene: 9.

The chain recombines TRBV12-5 with TRBJ1-5; TRBD1 matches 8 bases. The CDR3 covers 14 residues. Losses at the gene ends were 5 bases for V and 3 bases for J; bases not matched to a gene: 3. CDR1 and CDR2 (germline): LGHNT, FRNRAP. The CDR3 reads CASGIQGVNQPQHF. The CDR3 bases are TGTGCTAGTGGTATACAGGGGGTCAATCAGCCCCAGCATTTT.

V and J are TRBV7-9 and TRBJ2-2, with D maybe TRBD2 (5 bases). Germline loops: CDR1 SEHNR, CDR2 FQNEAQ (reference sequence). The V end was cut by 1 base, the J end by 1 base, with 7 bases between. The CDR3 contains 15 residues. Written as DNA, the CDR3 is TGTGCCAGCAGCTTAGACAGCGGGAACACCGGGGAGCTGTTTTTT. This translates into CASSLDSGNTGELFF.

This sequence joins TRBV6-4 and TRBJ1-1; D may be TRBD1 (6 bases). V dropped 7 bases and J dropped 1 base, with 13 bases sitting between them. The CDR3 has 14 amino acids. The germline V gene has CDR1 MRHNA and CDR2 SNTAGT. CDR3 DNA sequence: TGTGCCAGCACCCCGGACAGAAGGAACACTGAAGCTTTCTTT. The encoded protein is CASTPDRRNTEAFF.